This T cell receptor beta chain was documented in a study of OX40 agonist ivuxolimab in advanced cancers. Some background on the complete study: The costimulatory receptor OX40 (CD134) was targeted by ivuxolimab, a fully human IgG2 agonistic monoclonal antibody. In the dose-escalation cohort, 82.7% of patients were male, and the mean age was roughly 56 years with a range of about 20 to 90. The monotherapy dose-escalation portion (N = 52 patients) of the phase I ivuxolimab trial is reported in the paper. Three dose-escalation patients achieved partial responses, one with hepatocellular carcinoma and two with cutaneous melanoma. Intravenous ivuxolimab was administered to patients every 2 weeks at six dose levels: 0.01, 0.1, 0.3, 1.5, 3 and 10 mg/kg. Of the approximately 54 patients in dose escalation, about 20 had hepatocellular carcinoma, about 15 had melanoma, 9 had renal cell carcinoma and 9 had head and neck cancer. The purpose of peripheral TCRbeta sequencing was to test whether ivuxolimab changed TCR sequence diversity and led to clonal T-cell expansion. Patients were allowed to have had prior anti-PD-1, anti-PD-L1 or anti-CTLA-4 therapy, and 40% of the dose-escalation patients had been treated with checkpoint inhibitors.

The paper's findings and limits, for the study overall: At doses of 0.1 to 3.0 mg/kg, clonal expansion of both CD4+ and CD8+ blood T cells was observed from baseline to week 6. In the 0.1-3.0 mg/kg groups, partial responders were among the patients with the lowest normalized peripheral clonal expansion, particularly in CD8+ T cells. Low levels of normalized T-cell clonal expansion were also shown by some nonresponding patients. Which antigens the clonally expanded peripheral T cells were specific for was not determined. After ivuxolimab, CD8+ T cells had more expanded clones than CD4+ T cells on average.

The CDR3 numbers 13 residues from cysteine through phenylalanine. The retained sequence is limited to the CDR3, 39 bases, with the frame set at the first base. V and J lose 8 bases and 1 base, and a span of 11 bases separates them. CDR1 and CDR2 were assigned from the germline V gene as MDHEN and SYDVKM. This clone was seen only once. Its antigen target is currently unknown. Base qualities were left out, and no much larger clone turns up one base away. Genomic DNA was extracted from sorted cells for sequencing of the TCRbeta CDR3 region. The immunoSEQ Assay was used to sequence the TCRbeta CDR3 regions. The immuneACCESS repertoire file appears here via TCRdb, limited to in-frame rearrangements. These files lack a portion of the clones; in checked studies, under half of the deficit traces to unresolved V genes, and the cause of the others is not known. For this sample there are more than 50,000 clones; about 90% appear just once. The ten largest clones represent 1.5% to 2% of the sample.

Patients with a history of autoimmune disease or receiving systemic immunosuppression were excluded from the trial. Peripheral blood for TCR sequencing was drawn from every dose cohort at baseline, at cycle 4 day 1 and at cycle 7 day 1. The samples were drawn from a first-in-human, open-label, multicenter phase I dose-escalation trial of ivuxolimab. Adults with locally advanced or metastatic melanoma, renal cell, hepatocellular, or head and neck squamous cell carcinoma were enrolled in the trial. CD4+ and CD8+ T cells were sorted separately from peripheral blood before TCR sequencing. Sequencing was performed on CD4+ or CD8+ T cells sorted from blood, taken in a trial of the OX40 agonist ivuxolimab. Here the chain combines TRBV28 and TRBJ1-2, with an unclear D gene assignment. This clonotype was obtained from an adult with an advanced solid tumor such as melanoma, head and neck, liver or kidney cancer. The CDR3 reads CASQVGHNYGYTF. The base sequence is TGTGCCAGCCAGGTTGGGCATAACTATGGCTACACCTTC.